Below are 18 T cell receptor beta chains sequenced from a single sample in a study of T cell responses to AZD1222 COVID-19 vaccine. Method: immunoSEQ multiplex PCR; TCRdb's copy keeps in-frame clones and lacks some. In the table there are 130,000 to 150,000 clones, around 88% of which are singletons. The input for sequencing was peripheral blood, taken on day 0 of AZD1222 vaccination. Receptor source: an adult in good health.

V usage is TRBV6-5 and J usage is TRBJ1-2; maybe TRBD1 (5 bases). The CDR3 covers 15 residues. V shed 6 bases and J shed 8 bases, with 22 bases lying between them. The germline V gene has CDR1 MNHEY and CDR2 SVGAGI. CDR3 in amino acids: CASSLDMNRIVGYTF. The CDR3 DNA reads TGTGCCAGCAGCCTGGACATGAACCGCATCGTGGGCTACACCTTC.

The V call is TRBV29-1, the J call TRBJ1-2, with D perhaps matching TRBD1 (6 bases). This CDR3 is 13 amino acids long. Deletions cut 8 bases from V and 8 bases from J, with 21 bases between. CDR1 and CDR2 from the germline V gene are SQVTM and ANQGSEA. In DNA, the CDR3 is TGCAGCCATCAAGGAACAGGGCGTGGGGGCTACACCTTC. Translated, it gives CSHQGTGRGGYTF.

This clone was found once. The chain uses TRBV7-2 and TRBJ2-7; D gene uncertain. The CDR3 is 14 residues long. V gave up 3 bases and J gave up 0 bases, with 9 bases separating them. CDR1 and CDR2 (germline): SGHTA, FQGNSA. This chain's CDR3 is CASSFGGSSYEQYF. CDR3 nucleotides: TGTGCCAGCAGCTTTGGTGGGTCCTCCTACGAGCAGTACTTC.

The chain recombines TRBV18 with TRBJ1-1, with a possible D match to TRBD1 (5 bases). Germline CDR1 reads KGHSH; CDR2 reads LQKENI. This CDR3 has 13 amino acids. Trimming cost V 6 bases and J 1 base, with 9 bases left between them. The CDR3: CASSRGENTEAFF. In nucleotides, the CDR3 is TGTGCCAGCTCCCGGGGGGAGAACACTGAAGCTTTCTTT. Supplemented by reference TRBV18 and TRBJ1-1, the full variable domain reads NAGVMQNPRHLVRRRGQEARLRCSPMKGHSHVYWYRQLPEEGLKFMVYLQKENIIDESGMPKERFSAEFPKEGPSILRIQQVVRGDSAAYFCASSRGENTEAFFGQGTRLTVV.

This chain connects TRBV28 to TRBJ1-5; D ambiguous. Germline V lookup: CDR1 MDHEN, CDR2 SYDVKM. V was clipped by 2 bases and J by 10 bases, with 6 bases between them. CDR3 length: 11 amino acids. The CDR3 loop is CASSLRQPQHF. The CDR3 region has the DNA TGTGCCAGCAGTTTACGTCAACCCCAGCATTTT.

The chain uses TRBV3-1 (or the pseudogene TRBV3-2) and TRBJ1-2; 7 positions agree with TRBD1. The ends lost 2 bases at V and 4 bases at J; junction bases unmatched: 4. The CDR3 sequence is 14 residues long. Germline CDR1 LGHDT, CDR2 YNNKEL (reference sequence). The CDR3 DNA is TGTGCCAGCAGCCAAATAGGGGGCGTCTATGGCTACACCTTC. It yields the protein CASSQIGGVYGYTF.

The chain joins TRBV5-1 to TRBJ1-2; 7 nucleotides line up with TRBD1. The germline CDR1 and CDR2 sequences are SGHRS and YFSETQ. The CDR3 is 16 amino acids. V shed 0 bases and J 4 bases; nucleotides not matched to a gene: 9. CDR3: CASSLEGGAGFYGYTF. Here the CDR3 DNA reads TGCGCCAGCAGCTTGGAAGGGGGCGCCGGATTCTATGGCTACACCTTC.

The chain carries TRBV7-2 and TRBJ1-1; the D gene is possibly TRBD1 (6 bases). CDR1 is SGHTA and CDR2 is FQGNSA in the germline V gene. The CDR3 spans 15 residues. The germline V and J ends were trimmed by 5 bases and 1 base, with 14 bases remaining between them. CDR3 sequence: CASSPRLTGNTEAFF. CDR3 DNA: TGTGCCAGCAGCCCCCGGTTGACAGGGAACACTGAAGCTTTCTTT.

This clone was observed a single time. This sequence joins TRBV13 and TRBJ1-1, with D hard to call. CDR1 PRHDT and CDR2 FYEKMQ come from the germline V gene (reference sequence). V lost 3 bases, J lost 1 base, and 9 bases lay in between. CDR3 length equals 14 residues. The CDR3 sequence is CASSFQLRNTEAFF. The CDR3 region has the DNA TGTGCCAGCAGCTTTCAACTAAGGAACACTGAAGCTTTCTTT.

V is TRBV6-6 and J is TRBJ1-1; possibly TRBD1 for D (6 bases). This CDR3 region has 15 residues. CDR1 is MNHNY and CDR2 is SVGAGI in the germline V gene (reference sequence). Trimming took off 7 bases at V and 1 base at J, with 16 bases between the two ends. DNA of the CDR3: TGTGCCAGCACCCCTACCGGGGGCAAGAACACTGAAGCTTTCTTT. Protein product: CASTPTGGKNTEAFF.

The V call is TRBV10-3, the J call TRBJ2-7, with TRBD2 identical over 7 bases. CDR3 length: 14 residues. After removal of 6 bases from V and 0 bases from J, the junction contained 5 bases not matched to a gene. CDR1 is ENHRY, CDR2 SYGVKD, per germline. The CDR3, as DNA: TGTGCCATCAGAGTGGGGGGGAGCTCCTACGAGCAGTACTTC. Protein sequence: CAIRVGGSSYEQYF.

This clone was seen more than once but under ten times. The chain is built from TRBV4-1 and TRBJ2-7, with D tentatively TRBD1 (5 bases). Trimming took 0 bases from V and 4 from J, leaving 16 bases between them. The CDR3 loop spans 16 amino acids. Germline loops: CDR1 MGHRA, CDR2 YSYEKL. In DNA form, the CDR3 reads TGCGCCAGCAGCCAAGAACTTGCGACAGTTATTTACGAGCAGTACTTC. This encodes CASSQELATVIYEQYF.

This clone occurred once. This chain links TRBV29-1 with TRBJ1-1; TRBD1 aligns across 11 bases. CDR1 SQVTM and CDR2 ANQGSEA come from the germline V gene. The CDR3 loop spans 12 amino acids. V shed 7 bases, J shed 10 bases, and the junction held 8 bases outside the gene matches. In DNA, the CDR3 is TGCAGCGCACTCTATGGACAGGGGGCAGCTTTCTTT. It encodes CSALYGQGAAFF.

The rearrangement joins TRBV6-5 to TRBJ1-2; D not resolved. V was cut by 7 bases and J by 3 bases, with 15 bases left in between. CDR3 size: 14 residues. Germline V gives CDR1 MNHEY, CDR2 SVGAGI. The CDR3 is CASTAREGDYGYTF. CDR3 nucleotide sequence: TGTGCCAGCACCGCCCGTGAGGGAGACTATGGCTACACCTTC.

This chain connects TRBV3-1 (or the pseudogene TRBV3-2) to TRBJ1-2; possible D gene TRBD1, 5 bases. V lost 4 bases and J lost 7, with 16 bases in between. This CDR3 contains 14 residues. Germline CDR1 is LGHDT and CDR2 is YNNKEL (reference sequence). CDR3: CASSLRSGTPGYTF. Written as DNA, the CDR3 is TGTGCCAGCAGCCTACGATCCGGGACGCCTGGCTACACCTTC.

The chain employs TRBV7-2 and TRBJ2-1; D is perhaps TRBD2 (7 bases). The V end was cut by 5 bases, the J end by 0 bases, with 11 bases between. The CDR3 runs to 15 residues. Looked up from germline, CDR1 is SGHTA and CDR2 is FQGNSA. This chain's CDR3 is CASSRGASSYNEQFF. The CDR3 DNA follows: TGTGCCAGCAGCCGGGGGGCCAGCTCCTACAATGAGCAGTTCTTC.

The chain employs TRBV7-3 and TRBJ1-1, with a weak D call TRBD1 (5 bases). In germline, CDR1 is SGHTA, CDR2 FQGTGA. This CDR3 is built from 14 residues. The ends were cut back, 2 bases at V and 5 bases at J, with 12 bases in the middle. In DNA form, the CDR3 reads TGTGCCAGCAGCTTAGCCGGGTGGGGGACTGAAGCTTTCTTT. Translated: CASSLAGWGTEAFF.

The chain links TRBV4-2 to TRBJ2-1; TRBD2 matches at 10 bases. Looked up from germline, CDR1 is LGHNA and CDR2 is YNFKEQ. The CDR3 length is 18 residues. V trimming: 1 base; J trimming: 0 bases; junction bases outside the gene matches: 6. In nucleotides, the CDR3 is TGTGCCAGCAGCCAAGGGCTAGCGGGGGAGAGCTCCTACAATGAGCAGTTCTTC. Translating gives CASSQGLAGESSYNEQFF.